This passage covers 25 T cell receptor beta chains from one sample sequenced in a study of regulatory T cells in long-lasting Graves disease. The time point is: newly diagnosed GD, antithyroid drugs for less than 3 months. After RNA was extracted from PBMCs, the TCR library was made from it. TCR beta libraries were built with iRepertoire HTBI primers and Arm-PCR of CDR3 regions. In TCRdb, the multiplex PCR reads were re-called with MiXCR into one record per CDR3 protein. The sample has hundreds of thousands of distinct CDR3 sequences, about 14% seen once. These data were also filed under a second study, of T cells in Graves' hyperthyroidism and ophthalmopathy.

The sequenced sample was peripheral blood mononuclear cells (PBMCs), obtained at new diagnosis, from a patient treated with antithyroid drugs. These receptors were collected from a young man with Graves disease.

The rearrangement uses TRBV5-1 and TRBJ2-7; tentatively, D is TRBD1 (6 bases). Germline lookup yields CDR1 SGHRS and CDR2 YFSETQ. The V end was cut by 7 bases, the J end by 3 bases, with 14 bases between. The CDR3 extends over 13 amino acids. The CDR3 DNA is TGCGCCAGCTTTGGGGACACCGACTACGAGCAGTACTTC. This sequence encodes CASFGDTDYEQYF.

A few counts support this clonotype. This rearrangement joins TRBV5-4 to TRBJ2-3, with no clear D. Trimming stripped 0 bases from V and 4 bases from J, with 12 bases between. The CDR3 spans 15 residues. CDR1 is SGHNT, CDR2 YYREEE, per germline (reference sequence). The CDR3 DNA follows: TGTGCCAGCAGCTTGGCCGGCGCAAACGCAGATACGCAGTATTTT. It codes for CASSLAGANADTQYF.

The V call is TRBV19, the J call TRBJ2-7, with a tentative D call TRBD2 (6 bases). This CDR3 comprises 13 residues. Germline V lookup: CDR1 LNHDA, CDR2 SQIVND (reference sequence). V was clipped by 3 bases and J by 3 bases, with 9 bases between them. For the CDR3, the DNA is TGTGCCAGTAGTATGGGGCGGGACTACGAGCAGTACTTC. Amino acid sequence: CASSMGRDYEQYF.

This clonotype was recorded many times. The chain has TRBV28 and TRBJ2-7, with 7 bases fitting TRBD2. Germline V gene lookup returns CDR1 MDHEN and CDR2 SYDVKM. The CDR3 runs to 14 residues. V gave up 10 bases and J gave up 3 bases; unmatched junction bases: 12. CDR3 in amino acids: CATERDNPNYEQYF. The CDR3 DNA reads TGTGCCACGGAGCGGGATAATCCTAACTACGAGCAGTACTTC. Based on the CDR3 plus reference TRBV28 and TRBJ2-7, the full variable domain is DVKVTQSSRYLVKRTGEKVFLECVQDMDHENMFWYRQDPGLGLRLIYFSYDVKMKEKGDIPEGYSVSREKKERFSLILESASTNQTSMYLCATERDNPNYEQYFGPGTRLTVT.

This clonotype has just a few counts. This chain connects TRBV28 to TRBJ1-6; possible D gene TRBD1, 6 bases. Trimming shortened V by 8 bases and J by 7 bases, and 12 bases separated the two germline ends. Germline V gene data show CDR1 as MDHEN and CDR2 as SYDVKM. This CDR3 contains 13 residues. The CDR3 bases are TGTGCCAGCTCGGGGGCGATGAATTCACCCCTCCACTTT. This gives the protein CASSGAMNSPLHF.

For this clonotype: It may be a read error: a sequence one base away is much more abundant. CDR3 nucleotide sequence: TGTGCCAGCAGTTTCGCGGCAGGCTTCCAAGAGACCCAGTGCTTC. It encodes CASSFAAGFQETQCF. This chain uses TRBV12-3 or TRBV12-4 with TRBJ2-1; no clear D gene. The CDR3 runs to 15 residues.

The V gene is TRBV12-3 or TRBV12-4, the J gene TRBJ2-7; TRBD2 matches at 7 bases. After removal of 1 base from V and 3 bases from J, the junction contained 9 bases not matched to a gene. This CDR3 contains 16 residues. The CDR3 DNA sequence: TGTGCCAGCAGTTTAGGTGGGGCTAGCGGATTCTACGAGCAGTACTTC. Its translation is CASSLGGASGFYEQYF.

Only a few counts were recorded for this clonotype. The chain recombines TRBV5-4 with TRBJ2-5; TRBD2 is a possible D gene (6 bases). Deletions cut 10 bases from V and 4 bases from J, with 17 bases between. This CDR3 comprises 13 residues. The V gene's germline CDR1 is SGHNT and CDR2 YYREEE (reference sequence). CDR3 in amino acids: CAGNGEEGETQYF. DNA for the CDR3: TGTGCCGGCAACGGGGAGGAGGGAGAGACCCAGTACTTC.

This clonotype was counted only a few times. DNA for the CDR3: TGTGCCAGCAGCCAAGAATTTTCGGGGTTCACCATATATTTT. Residues: CASSQEFSGFTIYF. The V and J genes are TRBV3-1 and TRBJ1-3; D is ambiguous. The CDR3 covers 14 residues. Germline V gene data show CDR1 as LGHDT and CDR2 as YNNKEL (reference sequence). Trimming took 0 bases from V and 9 from J, leaving 12 bases between them.

There are many counts of this clonotype. J is TRBJ1-2 and V is TRBV18, with D possibly TRBD1 on 5 matching bases. Germline CDR1 KGHSH, CDR2 LQKENI. The V gene lost 3 bases and the J gene lost 4 bases, with 12 bases spanning the gap. This CDR3 has 14 amino acids. The CDR3, as DNA: TGTGCCAGCTCACCGGAGGGGACGCTCTATGGCTACACCTTC. Its translation: CASSPEGTLYGYTF.

The genes are TRBV4-2 and TRBJ1-5; no reliable D call. Germline CDR1 is LGHNA and CDR2 is YNFKEQ. This CDR3 spans 15 amino acids. The germline V and J ends were trimmed by 1 base and 4 bases, with 11 bases remaining between them. CDR3 in DNA: TGTGCCAGCAGCCAAGTTGACCGACCTAATCAGCCCCAGCATTTT. It encodes CASSQVDRPNQPQHF.

This clonotype was seen a few times. The chain uses TRBV6-2 or TRBV6-3 and TRBJ2-1; TRBD2 aligns across 10 bases. The J segment lost 8 bases and the V segment lost 5 bases, leaving 15 bases of the junction unmatched. The CDR3 extends over 17 amino acids. CDR1 and CDR2 (germline): MNHEY, SVGEGT. CDR3 DNA sequence: TGTGCCAGCAGTGAACAGCCCGGGACTAGCGTCTCCCATGAGCAGTTCTTC. This encodes CASSEQPGTSVSHEQFF.

This clonotype has a handful of counts. The V call is TRBV19, the J call TRBJ2-1; D may be TRBD2 (6 bases). Trimming left V 4 bases short and J 2 bases short, with 18 bases between. CDR3 length: 17 amino acids. CDR1 is LNHDA and CDR2 is SQIVND in the germline V gene (reference sequence). For the CDR3, the DNA is TGTGCCAGTAGTAAAAGGGAAGCGGCGGGAACCTACAATGAGCAGTTCTTC. Translating it yields CASSKREAAGTYNEQFF.

This clonotype was seen many times. This chain links TRBV27 with TRBJ2-3, with 8 bases matching TRBD1. The V gene end was trimmed by 3 bases and the J gene end by 5 bases; junction bases not matched to a gene: 4. Germline V gene sequence: CDR1 MNHEY, CDR2 SMNVEV (reference sequence). The CDR3 length is 14 residues. The chain's CDR3 is CASSLDRAGDTQYF. In DNA, the CDR3 is TGTGCCAGCAGTTTGGACAGGGCGGGAGATACGCAGTATTTT.

As regards this clonotype: A much larger clone differs by one base, so this may be a read error. This chain uses TRBV7-9 with TRBJ2-1; tentatively, D is TRBD1 (5 bases). The CDR3 runs 15 residues. Germline V gene data show CDR1 as SEHNR and CDR2 as FQNEAQ (reference sequence). With 4 bases removed from V and 7 bases from J, the gap between germline ends came to 17 bases. The CDR3 DNA reads TGTGCCAGCAGCTCAGTGTCGCAGGGTTGGAATGAGCAGTTCTTC. Amino acid sequence: CASSSVSQGWNEQFF.

This clonotype was counted at least ten times. The gene calls are TRBV4-1 and TRBJ2-3; 8 bases match TRBD2. The CDR3 runs to 15 residues. With 6 bases clipped from V and 6 bases from J, the junction kept 11 bases outside the gene matches. Germline V CDR1 and CDR2: MGHRA, YSYEKL. The CDR3 spells CASRRTERESDTQYF. CDR3 DNA: TGCGCCAGCAGACGAACGGAGCGGGAGAGCGATACGCAGTATTTT.

CDR3: CASLVFGDYGYTF. The CDR3 DNA reads as TGTGCCAGTCTCGTATTTGGGGACTATGGCTACACCTTC. The rearrangement uses TRBV5-4 and TRBJ1-2, with D unclear. This CDR3 has 13 residues. Trimming shortened V by 8 bases and J by 3 bases, and 14 bases separated the two germline ends. Germline lookup yields CDR1 SGHNT and CDR2 YYREEE (reference sequence).

In DNA, the CDR3 is TGTGCCAGCAGCCCCTCCCCGACAGGGTCCTTCACAATGGAGACCCAGTACTTC. This codes for CASSPSPTGSFTMETQYF. This rearrangement joins TRBV14 to TRBJ2-5, with TRBD1 matching over 7 bases. V trimming: 4 bases; J trimming: 5 bases; junction bases outside the gene matches: 19. Germline lookup yields CDR1 SGHDN and CDR2 FVKESK. The CDR3 contains 18 residues.

The chain is built from TRBV27 and TRBJ2-5; possibly TRBD2 for D (5 bases). Germline V CDR1 and CDR2: MNHEY, SMNVEV (reference sequence). Trimming took off 0 bases at V and 4 bases at J, with 6 bases between the two ends. The CDR3 runs to 13 residues. CDR3: CASSLSSGETQYF. The DNA for the CDR3 is TGTGCCAGCAGTTTATCGAGCGGAGAGACCCAGTACTTC.

The sample holds many counts of this clonotype. The chain recombines TRBV27 with TRBJ1-2; D perhaps matches TRBD1 (5 bases). Germline loops: CDR1 MNHEY, CDR2 SMNVEV (reference sequence). Deletions cut 4 bases from V and 7 bases from J, with 13 bases between. The CDR3 consists of 13 residues. CDR3 sequence reads: CASSWVGGFGYTF. CDR3 nucleotides: TGTGCCAGCAGTTGGGTGGGGGGTTTTGGCTACACCTTC.

At least ten counts were recorded for this clonotype. The rearrangement links TRBV6-1 to TRBJ1-1; D remains ambiguous. V was clipped by 7 bases and J by 7 bases, with 16 bases between them. Germline V gives CDR1 MNHNS, CDR2 SASEGT. The CDR3 has 13 amino acids. In DNA, the CDR3 is TGTGCCAGCATCCTTGGCACCAAGGTTGAAGCTTTCTTT. This encodes CASILGTKVEAFF.

This clonotype was detected many times. The CDR3 here is CASSLYRTSGNTDTQYF. As DNA, the CDR3 is TGTGCCAGCAGCCTCTACCGGACTAGCGGGAACACAGATACGCAGTATTTT. The chain joins TRBV25-1 to TRBJ2-3; 12 nucleotides match TRBD2. Trimming at V came to 6 bases and at J to 2 bases, leaving 9 bases not matched to a gene. The V gene's germline CDR1 is MGHDK and CDR2 SYGVNS. This CDR3 spans 17 amino acids.

This clonotype was seen at least ten times. The chain is built from TRBV12-3 or TRBV12-4 and TRBJ2-1; D remains unclear. The CDR3 totals 13 residues. The germline V and J ends were trimmed by 3 bases and 6 bases, with 9 bases remaining between them. The CDR3 here is CASSFPGSNEQFF. The CDR3, as DNA: TGTGCCAGCAGTTTCCCTGGTAGCAATGAGCAGTTCTTC.

The sample holds many counts of this clonotype. This chain joins TRBV20-1 and TRBJ1-5; perhaps TRBD1 as D (6 bases). Germline CDR1 is DFQATT and CDR2 is SNEGSKA (reference sequence). V lost 6 bases and J 3 bases, leaving 12 bases between the germline ends. CDR3 length: 13 residues. For the CDR3, the DNA is TGCAGTGCGAGACAGGTTCTCAATCAGCCCCAGCATTTT. Residues: CSARQVLNQPQHF.

This clonotype came up many times. The V gene is TRBV29-1, the J gene TRBJ2-7, with D possibly TRBD2 on 6 matching bases. There are 12 residues in the CDR3. Germline V gene sequence: CDR1 SQVTM, CDR2 ANQGSEA. The V and J ends lost 4 bases and 7 bases respectively, with 14 bases between them. The CDR3 DNA reads TGCAGCGTTGTGGAGGGCAGGGATGAGCAGTACTTC. This gives the protein CSVVEGRDEQYF.